The next 10 T cell receptor beta chains were all read from a single sample in a study of blood T cell repertoires in COVID-19. Some clones are missing from TCRdb's copy, which holds only in-frame ones; the method was immunoSEQ multiplex PCR. This sample has some 200,000 clones, with around 80% found just once. What was sequenced was peripheral blood. The receptors stem from a man aged 50 to 60 with active or convalescent COVID-19.

The chain has TRBV19 and TRBJ1-2; 7 positions agree with TRBD1. Germline assignment: CDR1 LNHDA and CDR2 SQIVND (reference sequence). V lost 5 bases, J lost 2 bases, and 17 bases stayed unmatched. The CDR3 sequence is 18 residues long. The CDR3 sequence: CASSAYRDRVFPNYGYTF. The DNA of the CDR3 is TGTGCCAGTAGTGCATACCGGGACAGAGTGTTCCCAAACTATGGCTACACCTTC.

This chain connects TRBV2 to TRBJ1-1, with D perhaps TRBD1 (5 bases). V was shortened by 6 bases and J by 5 bases, with 16 bases between the two germline ends. The CDR3 is made up of 14 amino acids. Germline V CDR1 and CDR2: SNHLY, FYNNEI. CDR3 DNA sequence: TGTGCCAGCAGCCGAACGGGGGGGAAAACTGAAGCTTTCTTT. Translating it yields CASSRTGGKTEAFF.

The chain joins TRBV29-1 to TRBJ2-1; 12 bases agree with TRBD2. Germline CDR1 SQVTM, CDR2 ANQGSEA. The trim removed 7 bases at V and 6 bases at J, leaving 4 bases unmatched. The CDR3 is made up of 13 amino acids. The CDR3 sequence is CSGLAGGGNEQFF. The CDR3 DNA is TGCAGCGGGCTAGCGGGGGGGGGCAATGAGCAGTTCTTC.

This chain links TRBV2 with TRBJ2-2; D perhaps matches TRBD1 (5 bases). Between the trimmed V and J ends, which lost 2 bases and 5 bases, there was a span of 6 bases. The CDR3 loop spans 13 amino acids. Germline lookup yields CDR1 SNHLY and CDR2 FYNNEI. The CDR3 DNA reads TGTGCCAGCAGTGAACAGGGAACCGGGGAGCTGTTTTTT. Its translation is CASSEQGTGELFF.

The chain recombines TRBV5-1 with TRBJ1-1; D might be TRBD1 (6 bases). Germline CDR1 SGHRS, CDR2 YFSETQ. V lost 0 bases to trimming and J lost 0 bases, with 12 bases between them. CDR3 size: 16 residues. The CDR3 DNA is TGCGCCAGCAGCTTGGCGGGGACAACGGTGAACACTGAAGCTTTCTTT. Protein product: CASSLAGTTVNTEAFF.

J is TRBJ1-4 and V is TRBV4-3, with TRBD1 as a possible D gene (5 bases). The length of the CDR3 is 14 residues. Germline V gene lookup returns CDR1 LGHNA and CDR2 YSLEER. V lost 0 bases, J lost 11 bases, and 13 bases lay in between. The CDR3 DNA reads TGCGCCAGCAGCCAAGATCGCAGGGAAGGGAAACTGTTTTTT. It is translated as CASSQDRREGKLFF.

The genes are TRBV23-1 and TRBJ2-1, with 8 bases fitting TRBD2. TRBV23-1 is classed as an ORF, of uncertain function. The trim removed 0 bases at V and 4 bases at J, leaving 5 bases unmatched. CDR3 length: 16 residues. The CDR3 protein is CASSQSPTSGYNEQFF. The CDR3 nucleotides are TGCGCCAGCAGTCAATCGCCCACTAGCGGTTACAATGAGCAGTTCTTC.

The rearrangement joins TRBV5-5 to TRBJ2-4; D not certain. CDR3 length: 16 amino acids. Germline lookup yields CDR1 SGHKS and CDR2 YYEKEE (reference sequence). V was clipped by 4 bases and J by 0 bases, with 14 bases between them. The DNA for the CDR3 is TGTGCCAGCAGCCGCCCCCTTCAACTAGCCAAAAACATTCAGTACTTC. Protein: CASSRPLQLAKNIQYF.

The chain couples TRBV11-3 to TRBJ2-3; 14 nucleotides agree with TRBD2. V lost 3 bases, J lost 0 bases, and 5 bases stayed unmatched. The CDR3 spans 18 residues. Germline V gene lookup returns CDR1 SGHNT and CDR2 YENEEA. The CDR3 DNA reads as TGTGCCAGCAGCTTGGGGACTAGCGGGAGCTCTAGCACAGATACGCAGTATTTT. Its protein product is CASSLGTSGSSSTDTQYF.

This rearrangement joins TRBV5-1 to TRBJ2-7, with unresolved D. Germline V lookup: CDR1 SGHRS, CDR2 YFSETQ. Trimming left V 1 base short and J 3 bases short, with 5 bases between. The CDR3 consists of 12 residues. The CDR3 DNA sequence: TGCGCCAGCAGCTTGATCGGCTACGAGCAGTACTTC. Amino acids: CASSLIGYEQYF.